A single T cell receptor (beta chain) is shown here with its context. Germline V gene lookup returns CDR1 KGHSH and CDR2 LQKENI. This CDR3 region has 18 residues. V trimming: 0 bases; J trimming: 1 base; junction bases outside the gene matches: 3. This sample is part of a study of T-cell memory formation after mild COVID-19. Each CDR3 protein is one row after TCRdb ran MiXCR on the 5' RACE reads. Of fewer than 450,000 distinct CDR3 sequences listed, approximately 25% are singletons. The sequencing sample was made of PBMCs or a T cell subset sorted from them (not recorded which). The gene calls are TRBV18 and TRBJ2-4, with TRBD2 identical over 13 bases. The sequence came from an adult woman who had mild COVID-19 (a few samples of this study predate the infection). Cell type and time point are not known. The CDR3 sequence is CASSPPTSGGAAKNIQYF. The DNA of the CDR3 is TGTGCCAGCTCACCACCCACTAGCGGGGGGGCGGCCAAAAACATTCAGTACTTC.